This TCR beta chain was observed in a study of vaccination and CD4 T cells after COVID-19. Across the whole study: Cultures acting as controls obtained a CEFX pool, an HIV-1 Nef pool, or no peptide. Notes on the study in general: Within the convalescent patients, spike mono-reactivity was found in 304 of 307 vaccine-specific clones.

A note on this clonotype: Its antigen is unknown.

V gave up 7 bases and J gave up 8 bases, with 15 bases separating them. Germline V gene sequence: CDR1 MNHNS, CDR2 SASEGT. The CDR3 runs 14 residues. Once obtained from cultured CD4+ T cells, the DNA was sequenced using the Oncomine TCR Beta short-read assay. TCRdb used MiXCR to reprocess the PCR reads, holding one entry per CDR3 protein. The sample comprises approximately 18,000 distinct CDR3 sequences, roughly 54% of which are singletons, and 9.4% rests with the top ten. Treatment specified: approximately 9-day PBMC culture with coronavirus spike peptide pools or control peptides (ViraFEST assay). Two million PBMCs per well were cultured with about 10 IU/ml IL-2 and approximately 10 ug/ml peptide pools.

This TCR derives from a human donor who had recovered from COVID-19. Sequenced: CD4+ T cells from blood, cultured in vitro. The chain is built from TRBV6-1 and TRBJ1-6; D gene uncertain. The DNA of the CDR3 is TGTGCCAGCAAAGCAACGGACTCCTATTCACCCCTCCACTTT. Translating gives CASKATDSYSPLHF.